Listed below are T cell receptor beta chains from one sample, sequenced in a study of cytotoxic CD8 clonotypes in ibrutinib-treated CLL. The assay was immunoSEQ multiplex PCR, and TCRdb's table has in-frame clones only and misses some. The table lists under 45,000 clones, about 65% of them singletons, with 5.5% to 7% in the top ten. This material consisted of PBMCs, taken at disease progression, from a patient treated with ibrutinib. The receptors were sampled from a human donor with chronic lymphocytic leukemia. Each CDR3 is given with its conserved first and last residue. D genes are given only for firm matches. Expanded clones get a size class; other rows say once, few or many, or leave the size out.

abundance	v_gene	d_gene	len	j_gene	CDR3nt	CDR3aa
-	TRBV28	TRBD1	17	TRBJ1-5	TGTGCCAGCAGTTTGGGACAGGGGGCTGGGAAGAATCAGCCCCAGCATTTT	CASSLGQGAGKNQPQHF
-	TRBV7-2	-	15	TRBJ2-2	TGTGCCAGCAGCTTAGACGCGGGCAGGGACGGGGAGCTGTTTTTT	CASSLDAGRDGELFF
-	TRBV7-9	-	17	TRBJ2-7	TGTGCCAGCAGCCCCCCGGTGGGCGGGAAAAGCTCCTACGAGCAGTACTTC	CASSPPVGGKSSYEQYF
-	TRBV7-9	-	13	TRBJ2-7	TGTGCCAGCAGCTTAGGGGAGTACTACGAGCAGTACTTC	CASSLGEYYEQYF
-	TRBV19	-	17	TRBJ1-5	TGTGCCAGTATGCGAACGACAGACCTACTTAGCAATCAGCCCCAGCATTTT	CASMRTTDLLSNQPQHF
many	TRBV7-9	TRBD1	15	TRBJ1-5	TGTGCCAGCAGCCAGTCGGGACAGGGTCCCCAGCCCCAGCATTTT	CASSQSGQGPQPQHF
-	TRBV5-1	TRBD1	15	TRBJ1-4	TGCGCCAGCAGCCTCACAGGGATACAGGGGGAAAAACTGTTTTTT	CASSLTGIQGEKLFF
-	TRBV7-5	-	13	TRBJ2-3	TGTGCCAGAAGCTTCCCCCACACAGATACGCAGTATTTT	CARSFPHTDTQYF
-	TRBV11-3	TRBD2	16	TRBJ2-5	TGTGCCAGCAGCTTAGGGACTAGCGGAGGGGAAGAGACCCAGTACTTC	CASSLGTSGGEETQYF
-	TRBV29-1	-	14	TRBJ2-5	TGCAGCGTAACGGGGCCAGGGGTCCAAGAGACCCAGTACTTC	CSVTGPGVQETQYF
-	TRBV28	TRBD2	12	TRBJ2-1	TGTGCCAGCCTAGCGGGGTACAATGAGCAGTTCTTC	CASLAGYNEQFF